These 24 T cell receptor beta chains came from one sample sequenced in a study of T-cell memory formation after mild COVID-19. Using its own MiXCR run on the 5' RACE reads, TCRdb lists one record per CDR3 protein. Of hundreds of thousands of distinct CDR3 sequences listed, about a sixth are singletons. The sample comprised PBMCs or a T cell subset sorted from them (not recorded which). Receptors were obtained from an adult woman who had mild COVID-19 (a few samples of this study predate the infection). Cell type and time point are not known.

This clonotype was found a few times. An end of the junction differs from the germline gene, which may be a read error. The chain has TRBV7-7 and TRBJ2-6; 9 nucleotides agree with TRBD1. This CDR3 has 20 amino acids. Germline CDR1 SSHAT, CDR2 FNYEAQ (reference sequence). In DNA form, the CDR3 reads TGTGCTAGCAGCCCCATATTGGGAGGGACAGGGAGGTCTGGGGCCAACGTCCTGACTTTC. Translating it yields CASSPILGGTGRSGANVLTF. Using reference TRBV7-7 and TRBJ2-6 for the parts outside the CDR3, the full variable domain is GAGVSQSPRYKVTKRGQDVTLRCDPISSHATLYWYQQALGQGPEFLTYFNYEAQPDKSGLPSDRFSAERPEGSISTLTIQRTEQRDSAMYRCASSPILGGTGRSGANVLTFGAGSRLTVL.

The rearrangement links TRBV7-9 to TRBJ2-6; D perhaps matches TRBD2 (5 bases). The length of the CDR3 is 16 residues. Trimming pared 1 base from V and 9 bases from J, leaving 16 bases between. Germline CDR1 is SEHNR and CDR2 is FQNEAQ (reference sequence). The CDR3, as DNA: TGTGCCAGCAGCTTAGGCGTGGGCCCCCGGGGCAACGTCCTGACTTTC. It codes for CASSLGVGPRGNVLTF.

The chain employs TRBV14 and TRBJ1-1; maybe TRBD1 (5 bases). CDR1 and CDR2 (germline): SGHDN, FVKESK. CDR3 length equals 15 residues. Trimming removed 5 bases at V and 1 base at J, with 14 bases between. Written as DNA, the CDR3 is TGTGCCAGCAGCTTATCCAGGGTCTGGAACACTGAAGCTTTCTTT. It translates to CASSLSRVWNTEAFF. Using reference TRBV14 and TRBJ1-1 for the parts outside the CDR3, the full variable domain is EAGVTQFPSHSVIEKGQTVTLRCDPISGHDNLYWYRRVMGKEIKFLLHFVKESKQDESGMPNNRFLAERTGGTYSTLKVQPAELEDSGVYFCASSLSRVWNTEAFFGQGTRLTVV.

This clonotype was seen many times. The chain combines TRBV4-3 with TRBJ2-3; 7 nucleotides agree with TRBD2. CDR1 is LGHNA and CDR2 is YSLEER in the germline V gene. Trimming took 0 bases from V and 3 from J; bases not matched to a gene: 6. The CDR3 length is 16 residues. The CDR3 is CASSQDRAGVTDTQYF. CDR3 nucleotide sequence: TGCGCCAGCAGCCAAGACCGCGCGGGAGTTACAGATACGCAGTATTTT.

This clonotype was detected ten times or more. V gene TRBV6-6 combines with J gene TRBJ2-5; 7 positions match TRBD1. V trimming: 7 bases; J trimming: 4 bases; junction bases outside the gene matches: 3. The CDR3 has 12 amino acids. Germline V gene lookup returns CDR1 MNHNY and CDR2 SVGAGI (reference sequence). The CDR3 bases are TGTGCCAGCAAGGGGGCGGGAGAGACCCAGTACTTC. As protein: CASKGAGETQYF.

The chain uses TRBV19 and TRBJ2-4, with D possibly TRBD2 on 5 matching bases. V was shortened by 6 bases and J by 9 bases, with 15 bases between the two germline ends. CDR1 is LNHDA, CDR2 SQIVND, per germline (reference sequence). The CDR3 runs 13 residues. CDR3 DNA sequence: TGTGCCAGTAGAAGGCAGCAGGACTTCATTCAGTACTTC. Translating gives CASRRQQDFIQYF. The variable domain in full, completed from reference TRBV19 and TRBJ2-4, reads DGGITQSPKYLFRKEGQNVTLSCEQNLNHDAMYWYRQDPGQGLRLIYYSQIVNDFQKGDIAEGYSVSREKKESFPLTVTSAQKNPTAFYLCASRRQQDFIQYFGAGTRLSVL.

This clonotype has a handful of counts. This rearrangement joins TRBV6-2 or TRBV6-3 to TRBJ2-1, with 13 bases identical to TRBD2. The germline CDR1 and CDR2 sequences are MNHEY and SVGEGT. The CDR3 covers 20 residues. V lost 2 bases and J lost 6; bases outside the gene matches: 16. The CDR3 is CASSYRLGKLAGGRSNEQFF. CDR3 DNA sequence: TGTGCCAGCAGTTACCGTCTCGGAAAACTAGCGGGAGGGCGGTCCAATGAGCAGTTCTTC.

CDR3 in DNA: TGTGCCAGCAGCTTGGGACAGGGGGCTCTGAACTATGGCTACACCTTC. Translated, it gives CASSLGQGALNYGYTF. The rearrangement joins TRBV7-9 to TRBJ1-2, with 12 bases lining up with TRBD1. CDR3 length: 16 residues. Germline CDR1 is SEHNR and CDR2 is FQNEAQ (reference sequence). Trimming took 3 bases from V and 2 from J; bases not matched to a gene: 4.

This chain links TRBV7-2 with TRBJ2-5, with a tentative D call TRBD2 (6 bases). The length of the CDR3 is 13 residues. V was pared by 7 bases and J by 1 base, with 10 bases between. The germline V gene encodes CDR1 SGHTA and CDR2 FQGNSA. The CDR3 reads CASMRDPQETQYF. The CDR3 DNA is TGTGCCAGCATGCGGGACCCCCAAGAGACCCAGTACTTC.

There are a few counts of this clonotype. This chain connects TRBV3-1 to TRBJ2-1; the match to TRBD2 covers 10 bases. Germline V gene lookup returns CDR1 LGHDT and CDR2 YNNKEL (reference sequence). The trim removed 5 bases at V and 6 bases at J, leaving 4 bases unmatched. The CDR3 covers 14 residues. The CDR3 region is CASSRLAGPNEQFF. CDR3 in DNA: TGTGCCAGCAGCAGACTAGCGGGCCCCAATGAGCAGTTCTTC.

The sample holds a few counts of this clonotype. The V call is TRBV19, the J call TRBJ2-5; tentative D call: TRBD2 (6 bases). V dropped 5 bases and J dropped 4 bases, with 23 bases sitting between them. The CDR3 has 17 residues. The germline V gene has CDR1 LNHDA and CDR2 SQIVND (reference sequence). The CDR3 DNA follows: TGTGCCAGTAGTTTGGGTTCTAGCGCGGGCACGGTAGAGACCCAGTACTTC. Translating gives CASSLGSSAGTVETQYF.

A word on this clonotype: A read error may produce the germline difference seen at one junction end. The J gene is TRBJ2-7, the V gene TRBV5-6; 9 nucleotides match TRBD1. The CDR3 runs 16 residues. Germline V gene sequence: CDR1 SGHDT, CDR2 YYEEEE. CDR3 bases: TGTGCCACCAGCCCTGGGGGACAGGGTTTCCACTACGAGCAGTACTTC. It translates to CATSPGGQGFHYEQYF.

This clonotype turned up a few times. The genes are TRBV7-6 and TRBJ1-3, with D perhaps matching TRBD1 (6 bases). The CDR3 totals 15 residues. V was pared by 6 bases and J by 0 bases, with 12 bases between. The germline CDR1 and CDR2 sequences are SGHVS and FNYEAQ. CDR3 loop: CASRSTGISGNTIYF. CDR3 DNA: TGTGCCAGCAGATCTACAGGGATCTCTGGAAACACCATATATTTT. The whole variable domain, filled in from reference TRBV7-6 and TRBJ1-3, reads GAGVSQSPRYKVTKRGQDVALRCDPISGHVSLYWYRQALGQGPEFLTYFNYEAQQDKSGLPNDRFSAERPEGSISTLTIQRTEQRDSAMYRCASRSTGISGNTIYFGEGSWLTVV.

This rearrangement joins TRBV18 to TRBJ2-5; D possibly corresponds to TRBD1 (6 bases). CDR3 size: 15 residues. Deletions cut 3 bases from V and 5 bases from J, with 16 bases between. Germline CDR1 is KGHSH and CDR2 is LQKENI. The CDR3 spells CASSPFPSTGETQYF. In DNA, the CDR3 is TGTGCCAGCTCACCGTTCCCCTCTACAGGGGAGACCCAGTACTTC.

CDR3: CASSLAPTQPQHF. CDR3 DNA: TGTGCCAGCAGCTTAGCGCCGACCCAGCCCCAGCATTTT. V usage is TRBV7-2 and J usage is TRBJ1-5; D remains unclear. V lost 0 bases and J 7 bases, leaving 7 bases between the germline ends. From germline, CDR1 is SGHTA and CDR2 FQGNSA. The CDR3 runs to 13 residues. Full variable domain (rest looked up from reference TRBV7-2 and TRBJ1-5): GAGVSQSPSNKVTEKGKDVELRCDPISGHTALYWYRQSLGQGLEFLIYFQGNSAPDKSGLPSDRFSAERTGGSVSTLTIQRTQQEDSAVYLCASSLAPTQPQHFGDGTRLSIL.

The rearrangement links TRBV7-9 to TRBJ2-5, with D possibly matching TRBD2 (6 bases). Trimming shortened V by 3 bases and J by 0 bases, and 11 bases separated the two germline ends. In germline, CDR1 is SEHNR, CDR2 FQNEAQ (reference sequence). The length of the CDR3 is 15 residues. CDR3 nucleotide sequence: TGTGCCAGCAGCTTGGGCGGGGTAGACCAAGAGACCCAGTACTTC. Its translation is CASSLGGVDQETQYF.

V and J are TRBV28 and TRBJ2-2; TRBD1 matches at 7 bases. The CDR3 spans 16 residues. Trimming cost V 5 bases and J 6 bases; bases outside gene matches: 12. Germline assignment: CDR1 MDHEN and CDR2 SYDVKM. CDR3 region: CASSPMDRLSPGELFF. CDR3 DNA: TGTGCCAGCAGTCCTATGGACAGGTTGTCCCCCGGGGAGCTGTTTTTT.

The chain employs TRBV9 and TRBJ1-1, with D unresolved. Germline assignment: CDR1 SGDLS and CDR2 YYNGEE. CDR3 length equals 16 residues. The ends were cut back, 4 bases at V and 0 bases at J, with 16 bases in the middle. This chain's CDR3 is CASSPESLVMNTEAFF. The DNA for the CDR3 is TGTGCCAGCAGCCCCGAGTCCCTGGTGATGAACACTGAAGCTTTCTTT.

The chain is built from TRBV11-3 and TRBJ2-1, with D tentatively TRBD1 (5 bases). The V gene's germline CDR1 is SGHNT and CDR2 YENEEA. V was shortened by 1 base and J by 8 bases, with 15 bases between the two germline ends. CDR3 length: 15 residues. The CDR3 protein is CASSLGTTGLDEQFF. In nucleotides, the CDR3 is TGTGCCAGCAGCTTAGGGACAACAGGTCTAGATGAGCAGTTCTTC. Filled out from reference TRBV11-3 and TRBJ2-1, the complete variable domain reads EAGVVQSPRYKIIEKKQPVAFWCNPISGHNTLYWYLQNLGQGPELLIRYENEEAVDDSQLPKDRFSAERLKGVDSTLKIQPAELGDSAVYLCASSLGTTGLDEQFFGPGTRLTVL.

This chain uses TRBV15 with TRBJ2-7, with TRBD1 matching over 9 bases. From germline, CDR1 is LNHNV and CDR2 YYDKDF (reference sequence). Trimming removed 5 bases from V and 2 bases from J; junction bases left unmatched: 7. The CDR3 has 15 amino acids. DNA for the CDR3: TGTGCCACCAGCCTTGACAGGGGGAGCACCTACGAGCAGTACTTC. Translated: CATSLDRGSTYEQYF.

This clonotype was recorded a few times. At one boundary the junction diverges from the germline segment, which might be a read error. J is TRBJ2-4 and V is TRBV20-1, with 8 bases lining up with TRBD1. The CDR3 length is 13 residues. Germline CDR1 is DFQATT and CDR2 is SNEGSKA (reference sequence). CDR3: CSASEVSGGGTRF. The CDR3 DNA reads as TGCAGTGCTAGTGAGGTCTCAGGGGGCGGTACGCGCTTC.

This clonotype was observed a handful of times. V gene TRBV20-1 combines with J gene TRBJ2-7; D is ambiguous. The germline CDR1 and CDR2 sequences are DFQATT and SNEGSKA (reference sequence). The germline V and J ends were trimmed by 0 bases and 6 bases, with 18 bases remaining between them. The CDR3 is 15 amino acids. The CDR3 loop is CSARDGGPLLGEQYF. CDR3 coding DNA: TGCAGTGCTAGAGATGGCGGACCCCTTTTGGGCGAGCAGTACTTC.

This clonotype was observed a few times. This chain links TRBV7-2 with TRBJ1-3, with D perhaps matching TRBD1 (6 bases). The CDR3 extends over 15 amino acids. CDR1 is SGHTA and CDR2 is FQGNSA in the germline V gene. The germline V and J ends were trimmed by 3 bases and 0 bases, with 9 bases remaining between them. The CDR3 bases are TGTGCCAGCAGCTTGGACAGAGACTCTGGAAACACCATATATTTT. This encodes CASSLDRDSGNTIYF.

This clonotype was seen a few times. The chain has TRBV7-2 and TRBJ2-4, with TRBD1 matching 8 bases. Germline V CDR1 and CDR2: SGHTA, FQGNSA. The length of the CDR3 is 16 residues. With 3 bases clipped from V and 7 bases from J, the junction kept 11 bases outside the gene matches. Here the CDR3 DNA reads TGTGCCAGCAGCTTTCTATCCGGGGGACAGGTCAACATTCAGTACTTC. Translation gives CASSFLSGGQVNIQYF.